This T cell receptor (beta chain) was captured by sequencing in a study of blood T cell repertoires in COVID-19. Whole-study context: T cells, B-cell-depleted T cells, or PBMCs provided the cDNA or gDNA that served as material.

Original processing notes: Nucleated cell counts were estimated from reference gene primer amplification. Some clones are missing from TCRdb's copy, which holds only in-frame ones; the method was immunoSEQ multiplex PCR. V and J calls and clone size come straight from that table; D and trimming were deduced from the DNA. The repertoire includes 95,000 to 110,000 clones, 75% to 85% of them detected once, and about 5% sits in the top ten. V lost 3 bases and J lost 2, with 5 bases in between. This CDR3 is 13 amino acids long. CDR1 and CDR2 from the germline V gene are ENHRY and SYGVKD. J is TRBJ2-1 and V is TRBV10-3; D is unclear. The source is a man between 60 and 75 years old with acute or convalescent COVID-19. Source material: peripheral blood. This CDR3 reads CAISETTYNEQFF. CDR3 coding DNA: TGTGCCATCAGTGAAACTACCTACAATGAGCAGTTCTTC.